This TCR beta chain is drawn from a study of beta chain features in type 1 diabetes. The authors sorted CD4+ naive, central memory, regulatory and stem cell-like memory cells via CD45RO/CCR7/CD25/CD127/CD95/CD27. This CDR3 spans 16 amino acids. Germline V gene lookup returns CDR1 GTSNPN and CDR2 SVGIG (reference sequence). Trimming at V came to 3 bases and at J to 3 bases, leaving 9 bases not matched to a gene. This clone was picked up a small number of times. As every portion of the isolated RNA was reverse transcribed, the sequencing read expressed TCRB transcripts. The protocol was immunoSEQ multiplex PCR, while the TCRdb copy is restricted to in-frame clones and leaves out a portion. The repertoire has about 350,000 clones, 20% of them found once; the top ten carry about 0.044%.

The chain links TRBV30 to TRBJ2-7; 12 nucleotides align to TRBD2. This clonotype originated in a woman aged 18-35 years in good health. Material: naive CD4+ T cells from blood. The CDR3 sequence: CAWRIIRLAGVYEQYF. For the CDR3, the DNA is TGTGCCTGGAGAATCATCCGACTAGCGGGAGTCTACGAGCAGTACTTC.